This TCR beta chain emerged from a study of human T cells and chemical hapten exposure. Study details: Patients received weekly diphenylcyclopropenone doses to the scalp throughout the roughly 24-week study.

Time point reported: patch test 1, 2 weeks after DPC sensitization. The sample's treatment: therapeutic diphenylcyclopropenone sensitization with weekly scalp DPC. This clonotype was seen repeatedly, ten times or more. Its antigen is unknown. This CDR3 has 13 amino acids. In germline, CDR1 is SGHAT, CDR2 FQNNGV. Trimming cost V 5 bases and J 3 bases, with 11 bases left between them. Study observations and caveats: Expanded TCRs showed more large CDR3 clusters than pre-sensitization or healthy control sets. Patch test score was positively correlated with the counts of TCRs that had expanded at PT1.

TCRdb re-derived calls from the RACE reads in MiXCR, one entry per CDR3 protein. There are 300,000 to 350,000 distinct CDR3 sequences in the sample; 6% to 8.5% occur only once, and about 8% lies in the top ten. This material consisted of whole blood, taken in connection with sensitization to the hapten diphenylcyclopropenone (DPC). The V and J genes are TRBV11-2 and TRBJ2-7, with D tentatively TRBD1 (6 bases). This receptor was identified in a woman between 18 and 29 years old with alopecia areata. Some clones in this sample may be carry-over from other donors' samples. CDR3 DNA: TGTGCCAGCAGCACATCACAGGGCTACGAGCAGTACTTC. Residues: CASSTSQGYEQYF.